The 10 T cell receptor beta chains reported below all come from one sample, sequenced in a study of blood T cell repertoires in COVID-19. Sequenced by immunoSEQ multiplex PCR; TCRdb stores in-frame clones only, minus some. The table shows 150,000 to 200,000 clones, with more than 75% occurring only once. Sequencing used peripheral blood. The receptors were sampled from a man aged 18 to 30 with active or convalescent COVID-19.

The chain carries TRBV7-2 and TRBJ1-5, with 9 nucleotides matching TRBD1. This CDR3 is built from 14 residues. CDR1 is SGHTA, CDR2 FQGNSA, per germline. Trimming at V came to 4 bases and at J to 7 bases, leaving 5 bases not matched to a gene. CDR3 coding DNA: TGTGCCAGCAGCTCGACGGGACAGGGCCAGCCCCAGCATTTT. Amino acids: CASSSTGQGQPQHF.

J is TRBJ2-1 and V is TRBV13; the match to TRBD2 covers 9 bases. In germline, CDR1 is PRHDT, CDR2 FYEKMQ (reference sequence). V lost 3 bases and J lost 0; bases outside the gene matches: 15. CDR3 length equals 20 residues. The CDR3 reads CASSFPLGGRAPTSYNEQFF. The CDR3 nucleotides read TGTGCCAGCAGCTTCCCGCTTGGCGGGAGGGCACCGACCTCCTACAATGAGCAGTTCTTC.

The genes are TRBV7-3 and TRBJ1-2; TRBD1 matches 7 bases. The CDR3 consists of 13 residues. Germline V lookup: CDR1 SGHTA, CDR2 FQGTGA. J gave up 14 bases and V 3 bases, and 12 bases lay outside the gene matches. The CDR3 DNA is TGTGCCAGCAGCTTCGGGACAGCCCAGCCCTTTACCTTC. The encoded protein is CASSFGTAQPFTF.

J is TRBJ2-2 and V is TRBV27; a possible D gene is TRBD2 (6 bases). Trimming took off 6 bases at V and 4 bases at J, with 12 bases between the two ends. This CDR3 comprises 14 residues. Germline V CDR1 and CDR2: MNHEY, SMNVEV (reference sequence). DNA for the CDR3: TGTGCCAGCAGCTTCGGAGGGGCCACCGGGGAGCTGTTTTTT. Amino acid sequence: CASSFGGATGELFF.

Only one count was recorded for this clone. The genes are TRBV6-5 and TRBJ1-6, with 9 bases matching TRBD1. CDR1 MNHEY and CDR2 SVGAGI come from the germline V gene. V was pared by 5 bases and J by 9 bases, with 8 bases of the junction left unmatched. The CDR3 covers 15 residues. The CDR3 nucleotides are TGTGCCAGCAGTCAAAGGGGACAGGGCATTTCACCCCTCCACTTT. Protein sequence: CASSQRGQGISPLHF.

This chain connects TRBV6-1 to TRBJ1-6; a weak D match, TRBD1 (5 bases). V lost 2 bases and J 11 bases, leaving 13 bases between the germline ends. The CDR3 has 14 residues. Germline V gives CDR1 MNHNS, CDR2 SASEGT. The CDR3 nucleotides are TGTGCCAGCAGTGAAAATCCCTCGGGGGCACCCCTCCACTTT. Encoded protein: CASSENPSGAPLHF.

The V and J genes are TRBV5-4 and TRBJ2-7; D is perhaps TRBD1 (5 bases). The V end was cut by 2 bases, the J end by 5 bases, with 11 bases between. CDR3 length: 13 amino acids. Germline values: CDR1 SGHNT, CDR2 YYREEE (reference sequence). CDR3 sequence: CASSFVQGNEQYF. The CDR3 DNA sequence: TGTGCCAGCAGCTTCGTCCAGGGTAACGAGCAGTACTTC.

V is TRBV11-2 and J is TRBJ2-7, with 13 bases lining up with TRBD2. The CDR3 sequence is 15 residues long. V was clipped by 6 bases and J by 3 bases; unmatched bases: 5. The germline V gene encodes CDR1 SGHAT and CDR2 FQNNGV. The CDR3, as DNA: TGTGCCAGCAGGTGGCGGACTAGCGGGAGCTACGAGCAGTACTTC. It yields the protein CASRWRTSGSYEQYF. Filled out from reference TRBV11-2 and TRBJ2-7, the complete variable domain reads EAGVAQSPRYKIIEKRQSVAFWCNPISGHATLYWYQQILGQGPKLLIQFQNNGVVDDSQLPKDRFSAERLKGVDSTLKIQPAKLEDSAVYLCASRWRTSGSYEQYFGPGTRLTVT.

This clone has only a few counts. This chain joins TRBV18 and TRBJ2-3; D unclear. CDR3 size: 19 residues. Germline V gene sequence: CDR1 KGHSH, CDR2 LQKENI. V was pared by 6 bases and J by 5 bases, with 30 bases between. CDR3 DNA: TGTGCCAGCTCTCCCCAGGCCCACGTTGGCGACCCTGTCAAAGATACGCAGTATTTT. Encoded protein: CASSPQAHVGDPVKDTQYF.

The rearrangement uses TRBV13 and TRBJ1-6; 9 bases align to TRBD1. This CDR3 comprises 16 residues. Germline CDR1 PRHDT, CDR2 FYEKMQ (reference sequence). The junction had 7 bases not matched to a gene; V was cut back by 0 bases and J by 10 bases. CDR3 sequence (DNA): TGTGCCAGCAGCTTAGGAGGACAGGGGTTATGGTCACCCCTCCACTTT. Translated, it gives CASSLGGQGLWSPLHF.